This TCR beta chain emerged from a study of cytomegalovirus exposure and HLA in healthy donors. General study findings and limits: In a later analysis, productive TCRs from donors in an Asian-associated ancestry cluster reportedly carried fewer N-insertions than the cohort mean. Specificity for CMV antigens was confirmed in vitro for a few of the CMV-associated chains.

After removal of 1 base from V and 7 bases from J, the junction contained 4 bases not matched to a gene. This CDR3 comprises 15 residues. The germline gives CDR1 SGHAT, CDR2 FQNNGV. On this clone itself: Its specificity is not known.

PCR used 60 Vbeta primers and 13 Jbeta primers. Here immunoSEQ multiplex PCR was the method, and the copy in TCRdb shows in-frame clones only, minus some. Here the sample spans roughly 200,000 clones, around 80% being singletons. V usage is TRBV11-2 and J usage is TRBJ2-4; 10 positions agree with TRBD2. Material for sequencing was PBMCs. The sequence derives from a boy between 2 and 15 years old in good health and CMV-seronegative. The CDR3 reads CASSLVLAGPNIQYF. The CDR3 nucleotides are TGTGCCAGCAGCTTAGTACTAGCGGGACCGAACATTCAGTACTTC.